Following are 32 T cell receptor beta chains from one sample sequenced in a study of T cell repertoires in cytomegalovirus infection. Using its own MiXCR run on the reads, TCRdb lists one record per CDR3 protein. The sample has around 490,000 distinct CDR3 sequences; about a quarter are singletons. The specimen sequenced was PBMCs. The receptors here all came from a human donor in good health (CMV status not recorded). Some clones in this sample may be carry-over from other donors' samples.

At least ten counts were recorded for this clonotype. The V gene is TRBV7-2, the J gene TRBJ2-5; unclear D gene. V was cut by 0 bases and J by 2 bases, with 7 bases left in between. The CDR3 is 14 amino acids. Germline CDR1 is SGHTA and CDR2 is FQGNSA. The CDR3: CASSLAAGQETQYF. CDR3 DNA: TGTGCCAGCAGCTTAGCTGCCGGGCAAGAGACCCAGTACTTC.

This clonotype was counted at least ten times. This chain joins TRBV7-2 and TRBJ1-3; no firm D call. The CDR3 length is 14 residues. The V gene's germline CDR1 is SGHTA and CDR2 FQGNSA. V was shortened by 1 base and J by 8 bases, with 12 bases between the two germline ends. The CDR3 DNA is TGTGCCAGCAGCTTAGAGCGGTGGGCGGACACCATATATTTT. Translation: CASSLERWADTIYF.

This clonotype was seen only a few times. This chain connects TRBV4-1 to TRBJ2-6; TRBD2 is a possible D gene (6 bases). Germline values: CDR1 MGHRA, CDR2 YSYEKL. Trimming removed 0 bases from V and 10 bases from J, with 10 bases in between. The CDR3 spans 14 residues. This CDR3 reads CASSQDRGINVLTF. The CDR3 DNA sequence: TGCGCCAGCAGCCAAGATCGGGGGATAAACGTCCTGACTTTC.

This clonotype occurred a few times. This chain links TRBV24-1 with TRBJ2-1; TRBD2 agrees at 8 bases. In germline, CDR1 is KGHDR, CDR2 SFDVKD. The trim removed 2 bases at V and 3 bases at J, leaving 5 bases unmatched. The CDR3 length is 16 residues. The CDR3 DNA reads TGTGCCACCAGTGATTCCCCGGGAGGGAGCTACAATGAGCAGTTCTTC. Translated, it gives CATSDSPGGSYNEQFF.

This clonotype was observed a few times. This CDR3 reads CSLAGETDTQYF. The CDR3 DNA reads TGCAGTCTAGCGGGAGAAACAGATACGCAGTATTTT. V and J are TRBV20-1 and TRBJ2-3; 10 positions agree with TRBD2. This CDR3 is built from 12 residues. The trim removed 8 bases at V and 3 bases at J, leaving 2 bases unmatched. Per germline, CDR1 DFQATT and CDR2 SNEGSKA (reference sequence).

This clonotype occurred a few times. The CDR3, as DNA: TGTGCCAGCGTTGGGGTTGGCACTGAAGCTTTCTTT. It yields the protein CASVGVGTEAFF. The rearrangement joins TRBV6-2 or TRBV6-3 to TRBJ1-1; D unclear. V gave up 8 bases and J gave up 4 bases, with 11 bases separating them. This CDR3 has 12 amino acids. The germline CDR1 and CDR2 sequences are MNHEY and SVGEGT.

In this sample, this clonotype turned up a few times. The V gene is TRBV27, the J gene TRBJ2-1; TRBD2 matches at 8 bases. V dropped 7 bases and J dropped 6; count of bases not matched to a gene: 2. This CDR3 has 12 amino acids. Germline CDR1 reads MNHEY; CDR2 reads SMNVEV (reference sequence). For the CDR3, the DNA is TGTGCCAGCAAACGGGGGGGCAATGAGCAGTTCTTC. Translation gives CASKRGGNEQFF.

CDR3 in amino acids: CASGSGQGTANEQFF. CDR3 sequence (DNA): TGTGCCAGCGGATCGGGACAGGGGACTGCCAATGAGCAGTTCTTC. The chain joins TRBV27 to TRBJ2-1; 10 positions agree with TRBD1. After removal of 8 bases from V and 6 bases from J, the junction contained 10 bases not matched to a gene. Germline lookup yields CDR1 MNHEY and CDR2 SMNVEV (reference sequence). This CDR3 is 15 amino acids long.

This clonotype was detected ten times or more. This chain links TRBV12-3 or TRBV12-4 with TRBJ1-4; D not certain. The CDR3 totals 14 residues. V dropped 3 bases and J dropped 4 bases, with 9 bases sitting between them. CDR3: CASSLRRFNEKLFF. CDR3 nucleotides: TGTGCCAGCAGTTTGAGGCGTTTTAATGAAAAACTGTTTTTT.

V usage is TRBV29-1 and J usage is TRBJ2-1, with 11 bases aligning to TRBD1. V lost 7 bases and J lost 10; bases outside the gene matches: 15. The CDR3 has 15 residues. Germline lookup yields CDR1 SQVTM and CDR2 ANQGSEA. CDR3: CSAAWRDRGIGEQFF. The CDR3 nucleotides are TGCAGCGCCGCCTGGCGGGACAGGGGGATTGGGGAGCAGTTCTTC.

J is TRBJ2-7 and V is TRBV5-4, with D uncertain. The CDR3 extends over 13 amino acids. The germline V gene encodes CDR1 SGHNT and CDR2 YYREEE (reference sequence). V was trimmed by 1 base and J by 2 bases, leaving 7 bases between them. CDR3 amino acids: CASSLSGTYEQYF. CDR3 DNA: TGTGCCAGCAGCTTGTCAGGAACCTACGAGCAGTACTTC.

This chain joins TRBV5-4 and TRBJ2-1, with TRBD2 identical over 10 bases. V shed 0 bases and J 3 bases; nucleotides not matched to a gene: 3. CDR3 length: 16 amino acids. In germline, CDR1 is SGHNT, CDR2 YYREEE (reference sequence). Here the CDR3 reads CASSLASGSNYNEQFF. In DNA form, the CDR3 reads TGTGCCAGCAGCTTGGCTAGCGGGAGTAACTACAATGAGCAGTTCTTC.

This chain connects TRBV29-1 to TRBJ1-1; the D is unclear. Germline values: CDR1 SQVTM, CDR2 ANQGSEA. The CDR3 loop spans 12 amino acids. V lost 2 bases, J lost 5 bases, and 9 bases lay in between. Written as DNA, the CDR3 is TGCAGCGTTGAATCGGAGAATACTGAAGCTTTCTTT. It yields the protein CSVESENTEAFF.

J is TRBJ2-1 and V is TRBV19; no definite D call. Trimming shortened V by 3 bases and J by 0 bases, and 12 bases separated the two germline ends. CDR1 is LNHDA and CDR2 is SQIVND in the germline V gene (reference sequence). The CDR3 has 16 amino acids. CDR3 sequence (DNA): TGTGCCAGTAGTATTCCGCAAGGGTTCTCCTACAATGAGCAGTTCTTC. It specifies CASSIPQGFSYNEQFF.

This chain links TRBV5-1 with TRBJ2-1; 14 bases map to TRBD2. The CDR3 runs 20 residues. V was pared by 4 bases and J by 6 bases, with 18 bases of the junction left unmatched. The germline V gene encodes CDR1 SGHRS and CDR2 YFSETQ. The CDR3, as DNA: TGCGCCAGCAGCCCGGAGGGACTAGCGGGAGTTGTGATTGGGGTCAATGAGCAGTTCTTC. Its protein is CASSPEGLAGVVIGVNEQFF.

This clonotype showed up just a few times. The rearrangement links TRBV6-2 or TRBV6-3 to TRBJ1-1; D remains ambiguous. CDR3 length: 11 residues. The V end was cut by 5 bases, the J end by 9 bases, with 10 bases between. Germline values: CDR1 MNHEY, CDR2 SVGEGT. In DNA form, the CDR3 reads TGTGCCAGCAGTAAGACCAGCCAAGCTTTCTTT. Translating gives CASSKTSQAFF.

The chain carries TRBV20-1 and TRBJ2-6; no definite D call. The CDR3 is made up of 15 amino acids. CDR1 DFQATT and CDR2 SNEGSKA come from the germline V gene (reference sequence). V lost 1 base, J lost 0 bases, and 7 bases lay in between. The CDR3 reads CSARGLISGANVLTF. DNA for the CDR3: TGCAGTGCTAGAGGACTCATCTCTGGGGCCAACGTCCTGACTTTC.

This chain links TRBV20-1 with TRBJ2-1; D perhaps matches TRBD2 (6 bases). V lost 0 bases, J lost 8 bases, and 17 bases lay in between. Germline CDR1 is DFQATT and CDR2 is SNEGSKA (reference sequence). This CDR3 is built from 15 residues. CDR3 loop: CSARDKEGRRDEQFF. The CDR3 bases are TGCAGTGCTAGAGATAAGGAGGGGCGTAGGGATGAGCAGTTCTTC.

This clonotype was seen at least ten times. This chain connects TRBV6-2 or TRBV6-3 to TRBJ1-5; D is undetermined. V gave up 2 bases and J gave up 7 bases, with 6 bases separating them. CDR3 length: 12 amino acids. In germline, CDR1 is MNHEY, CDR2 SVGEGT. CDR3 residues: CASSYAEQPQHF. CDR3 sequence (DNA): TGTGCCAGCAGTTACGCGGAACAGCCCCAGCATTTT.

The CDR3 DNA reads TGTGCCAGCACCTCATCCCCTTTAGGCAATCAGCCCCAGCATTTT. Translating it yields CASTSSPLGNQPQHF. J is TRBJ1-5 and V is TRBV7-2, with D unclear. With 7 bases removed from V and 2 bases from J, the gap between germline ends came to 15 bases. The CDR3 length is 15 residues. Germline V CDR1 and CDR2: SGHTA, FQGNSA.

The V gene is TRBV12-3 or TRBV12-4, the J gene TRBJ1-1; D gene unclear. There are 14 residues in the CDR3. V lost 4 bases, J lost 10 bases, and 19 bases lay in between. The CDR3 loop is CASSSTGSPVIAFF. The CDR3, as DNA: TGTGCCAGCAGTTCCACGGGCAGTCCGGTTATAGCTTTCTTT.

In this sample, this clonotype turned up a few times. CDR3 in amino acids: CASSLSIDTGELFF. The CDR3, as DNA: TGTGCCAGCAGTTTATCAATAGACACCGGGGAGCTGTTTTTT. J is TRBJ2-2 and V is TRBV12-3 or TRBV12-4, with D uncertain. V lost 2 bases and J 3 bases, leaving 7 bases between the germline ends. This CDR3 contains 14 residues.

This clonotype occurred a few times. The chain combines TRBV6-5 with TRBJ2-3; 13 bases align to TRBD2. The germline gives CDR1 MNHEY, CDR2 SVGAGI. The CDR3 is 15 residues long. With V trimmed by 7 bases and J by 1 base, 2 bases remained unmatched. The CDR3: CASNGLAGGTDTQYF. The CDR3 bases are TGTGCCAGCAATGGACTAGCGGGAGGCACAGATACGCAGTATTTT.

The chain employs TRBV28 and TRBJ1-2; no reliable D call. The CDR3 sequence is 13 residues long. The germline CDR1 and CDR2 sequences are MDHEN and SYDVKM. Deletions cut 5 bases from V and 0 bases from J, with 7 bases between. DNA for the CDR3: TGTGCCAGCAGTGTCGTAGCTAACTATGGCTACACCTTC. Translated: CASSVVANYGYTF.

The chain links TRBV19 to TRBJ2-7; D gene ambiguous. The germline V gene encodes CDR1 LNHDA and CDR2 SQIVND (reference sequence). The CDR3 covers 15 residues. The V gene lost 6 bases and the J gene lost 0 bases, with 15 bases spanning the gap. The CDR3 bases are TGTGCCAGTAGAATTAGCTCAAGGAGCTCCTACGAGCAGTACTTC. Translation gives CASRISSRSSYEQYF. Variable domain in full (rest from reference TRBV19 and TRBJ2-7): DGGITQSPKYLFRKEGQNVTLSCEQNLNHDAMYWYRQDPGQGLRLIYYSQIVNDFQKGDIAEGYSVSREKKESFPLTVTSAQKNPTAFYLCASRISSRSSYEQYFGPGTRLTVT.

This chain joins TRBV14 and TRBJ2-3; 14 bases agree with TRBD2. V was clipped by 4 bases and J by 1 base; unmatched bases: 13. CDR3 length: 20 residues. Germline-derived CDR1 and CDR2 are SGHDN and FVKESK. CDR3 sequence reads: CASSRRSGTSGRGGTDTQYF. CDR3 nucleotides: TGTGCCAGCAGCCGCAGAAGTGGGACTAGCGGGAGAGGAGGCACAGATACGCAGTATTTT.

This clonotype was seen at least ten times. CDR3 nucleotide sequence: TGTGCCAGCAGCCCGAGCCGGGACCTCCTTAACTATGGCTACACCTTC. The encoded protein is CASSPSRDLLNYGYTF. The V call is TRBV7-2, the J call TRBJ1-2; D perhaps matches TRBD1 (5 bases). With 5 bases removed from V and 1 base from J, the gap between germline ends came to 17 bases. The CDR3 covers 16 residues. Germline values: CDR1 SGHTA, CDR2 FQGNSA.

This clonotype has a handful of counts. This CDR3 reads CASSLVGTNYEQYF. CDR3 nucleotide sequence: TGTGCCAGCAGCTTAGTGGGGACTAACTACGAGCAGTACTTC. The V and J genes are TRBV7-2 and TRBJ2-7; TRBD2 matches at 7 bases. V dropped 1 base and J dropped 3; count of bases not matched to a gene: 3. This CDR3 is 14 amino acids long. CDR1 and CDR2 (germline): SGHTA, FQGNSA.

The chain recombines TRBV7-2 with TRBJ2-3; 11 positions match TRBD2. Germline lookup yields CDR1 SGHTA and CDR2 FQGNSA. With V trimmed by 5 bases and J by 1 base, 11 bases remained unmatched. The CDR3 sequence is 18 residues long. Here the CDR3 reads CASSQRGTSGPGTDTQYF. The CDR3 DNA follows: TGTGCCAGCAGCCAGCGGGGGACTAGCGGACCCGGCACAGATACGCAGTATTTT. The whole variable domain, filled in from reference TRBV7-2 and TRBJ2-3, reads GAGVSQSPSNKVTEKGKDVELRCDPISGHTALYWYRQSLGQGLEFLIYFQGNSAPDKSGLPSDRFSAERTGGSVSTLTIQRTQQEDSAVYLCASSQRGTSGPGTDTQYFGPGTRLTVL.

V is TRBV11-2 and J is TRBJ2-3; D is undetermined. CDR3 size: 17 residues. From germline, CDR1 is SGHAT and CDR2 FQNNGV. V shed 1 base and J shed 0 bases, with 14 bases lying between them. The CDR3 sequence: CASSLVPLTVSTDTQYF. The CDR3 DNA follows: TGTGCCAGCAGCTTAGTCCCCCTTACAGTGAGCACAGATACGCAGTATTTT. The entire variable domain, with the rest obtained from reference TRBV11-2 and TRBJ2-3, is as follows: EAGVAQSPRYKIIEKRQSVAFWCNPISGHATLYWYQQILGQGPKLLIQFQNNGVVDDSQLPKDRFSAERLKGVDSTLKIQPAKLEDSAVYLCASSLVPLTVSTDTQYFGPGTRLTVL.

This clonotype was detected only a few times. The rearrangement joins TRBV7-8 to TRBJ1-1; a possible D gene is TRBD1 (5 bases). CDR1 is SGHVS and CDR2 is FQNEAQ in the germline V gene. V was pared by 5 bases and J by 1 base, with 14 bases between. The CDR3 length is 15 residues. The CDR3 region is CASSASRGTNTEAFF. The CDR3 bases are TGTGCCAGCAGCGCCTCCCGGGGGACGAACACTGAAGCTTTCTTT.

This clonotype has a count of ten or more. This chain connects TRBV28 to TRBJ2-7; TRBD1 matches 7 bases. Germline V lookup: CDR1 MDHEN, CDR2 SYDVKM. Losses at the gene ends were 6 bases for V and 2 bases for J; bases not matched to a gene: 10. The CDR3 is made up of 15 amino acids. Here the CDR3 DNA reads TGTGCCAGCAGCCTCCCGGGGACAGCCGCCTACGAGCAGTACTTC. It is translated as CASSLPGTAAYEQYF. The variable domain in full, completed from reference TRBV28 and TRBJ2-7, reads DVKVTQSSRYLVKRTGEKVFLECVQDMDHENMFWYRQDPGLGLRLIYFSYDVKMKEKGDIPEGYSVSREKKERFSLILESASTNQTSMYLCASSLPGTAAYEQYFGPGTRLTVT.